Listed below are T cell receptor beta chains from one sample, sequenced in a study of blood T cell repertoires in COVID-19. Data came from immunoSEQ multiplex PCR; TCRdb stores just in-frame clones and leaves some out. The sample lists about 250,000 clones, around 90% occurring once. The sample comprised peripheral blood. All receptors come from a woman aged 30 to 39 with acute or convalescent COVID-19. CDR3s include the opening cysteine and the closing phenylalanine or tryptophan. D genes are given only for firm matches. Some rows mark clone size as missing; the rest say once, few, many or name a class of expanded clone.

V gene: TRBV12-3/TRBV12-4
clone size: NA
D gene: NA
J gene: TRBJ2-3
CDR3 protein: CASRAEITQYF
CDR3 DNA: TGTGCCAGCAGAGCTGAGATAACGCAGTATTTT

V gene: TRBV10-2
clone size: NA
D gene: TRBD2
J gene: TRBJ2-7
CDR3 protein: CASSEGLAGGPSNEQYF
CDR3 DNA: TGCGCCAGCAGTGAGGGGCTAGCGGGAGGGCCATCCAACGAGCAGTACTTC

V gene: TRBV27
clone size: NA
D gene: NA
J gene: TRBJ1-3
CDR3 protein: CASSLLRRVTIYF
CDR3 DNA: TGTGCCAGCAGTTTATTACGCCGGGTCACCATATATTTT

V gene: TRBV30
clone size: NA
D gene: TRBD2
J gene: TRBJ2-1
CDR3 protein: CAWNSLALNEQFF
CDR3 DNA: TGTGCCTGGAATTCACTAGCGTTGAATGAGCAGTTCTTC

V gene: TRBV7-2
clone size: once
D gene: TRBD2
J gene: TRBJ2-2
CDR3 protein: CASIAGGAGELFF
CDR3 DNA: TGTGCCAGCATAGCGGGAGGGGCCGGGGAGCTGTTTTTT

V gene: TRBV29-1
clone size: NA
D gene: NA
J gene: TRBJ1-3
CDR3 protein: CSVVVQGNGAIYF
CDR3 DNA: TGCAGCGTTGTGGTCCAGGGGAACGGCGCCATATATTTT

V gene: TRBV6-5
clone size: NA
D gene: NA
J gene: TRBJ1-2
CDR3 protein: CASASSREWGYTF
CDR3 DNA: TGTGCCAGCGCCTCAAGTAGGGAGTGGGGCTACACCTTC

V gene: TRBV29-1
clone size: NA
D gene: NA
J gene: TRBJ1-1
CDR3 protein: CSVRQSNGNTEAFF
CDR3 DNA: TGCAGCGTCCGACAGAGTAATGGAAACACTGAAGCTTTCTTT

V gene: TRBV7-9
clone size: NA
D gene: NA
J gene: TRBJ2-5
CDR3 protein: CASSYGEPQETQYF
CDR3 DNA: TGTGCCAGCAGCTACGGGGAGCCCCAAGAGACCCAGTACTTC

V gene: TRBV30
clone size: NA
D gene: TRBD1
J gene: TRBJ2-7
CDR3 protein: CAWSWTGFDEQYF
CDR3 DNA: TGTGCCTGGAGTTGGACAGGGTTCGACGAGCAGTACTTC

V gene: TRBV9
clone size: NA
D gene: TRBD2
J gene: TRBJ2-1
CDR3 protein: CASSVGAGGAYNEQFF
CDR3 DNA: TGTGCCAGCAGCGTGGGAGCGGGAGGGGCCTACAATGAGCAGTTCTTC

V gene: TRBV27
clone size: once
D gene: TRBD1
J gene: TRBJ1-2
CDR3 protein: CASSSTGDGYTF
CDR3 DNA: TGTGCCAGCAGTTCCACAGGGGATGGCTACACCTTC

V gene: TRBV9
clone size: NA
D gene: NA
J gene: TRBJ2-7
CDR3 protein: CASSVYGNSYEQYF
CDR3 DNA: TGTGCCAGCAGCGTCTACGGGAACTCCTACGAGCAGTACTTC

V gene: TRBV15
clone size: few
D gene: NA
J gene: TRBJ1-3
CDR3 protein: CATSRDRPWGPELGNTIYF
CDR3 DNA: TGTGCCACCAGCAGAGATCGTCCTTGGGGCCCAGAGTTGGGAAACACCATATATTTT

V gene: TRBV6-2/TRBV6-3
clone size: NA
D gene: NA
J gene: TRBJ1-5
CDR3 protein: CASSRDFSQPQHF
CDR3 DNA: TGTGCCAGCAGTCGGGACTTTTCTCAGCCCCAGCATTTT

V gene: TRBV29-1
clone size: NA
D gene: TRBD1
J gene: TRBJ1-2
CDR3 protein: CSVGQGYGYTF
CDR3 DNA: TGCAGCGTGGGACAGGGCTATGGCTACACCTTC

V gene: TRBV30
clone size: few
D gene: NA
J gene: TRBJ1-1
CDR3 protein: CAWTQGRDTEAFF
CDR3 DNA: TGTGCCTGGACACAGGGAAGGGACACTGAAGCTTTCTTT

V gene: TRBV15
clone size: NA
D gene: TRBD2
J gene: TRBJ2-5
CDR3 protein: CATSRDAGGPGSVVETQYF
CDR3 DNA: TGTGCCACCAGCAGAGATGCGGGAGGGCCCGGGTCTGTGGTAGAGACCCAGTACTTC

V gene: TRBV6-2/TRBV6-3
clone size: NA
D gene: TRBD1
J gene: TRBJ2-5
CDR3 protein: CASSYHLTGGVQETQYF
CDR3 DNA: TGTGCCAGCAGTTACCATTTGACAGGGGGGGTCCAAGAGACCCAGTACTTC

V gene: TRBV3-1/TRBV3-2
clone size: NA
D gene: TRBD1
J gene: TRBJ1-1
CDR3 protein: CASSQANWDRGF
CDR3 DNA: TGTGCCAGCAGCCAAGCAAATTGGGACAGGGGCTTT

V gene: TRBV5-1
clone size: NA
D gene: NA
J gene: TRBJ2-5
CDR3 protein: CASSLIGGGETQYF
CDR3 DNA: TGCGCCAGCAGCTTAATAGGAGGTGGGGAGACCCAGTACTTC

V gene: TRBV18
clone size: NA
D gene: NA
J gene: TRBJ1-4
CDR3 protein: CASSSNEKLFF
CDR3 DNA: TGTGCCAGCTCCTCCAATGAGAAACTGTTTTTT

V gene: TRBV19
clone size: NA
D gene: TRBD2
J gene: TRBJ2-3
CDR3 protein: CASSSWTSGRSDTQYF
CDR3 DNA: TGTGCCAGTAGTTCATGGACTAGCGGCAGGAGCGATACGCAGTATTTT

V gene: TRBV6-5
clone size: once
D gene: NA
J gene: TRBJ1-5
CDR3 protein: CASSLQGLGNQPQHF
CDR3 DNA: TGTGCCAGCAGTCTACAGGGCCTGGGCAATCAGCCCCAGCATTTT

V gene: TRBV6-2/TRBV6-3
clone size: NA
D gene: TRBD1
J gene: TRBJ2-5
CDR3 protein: CASSLNPTGFETQYF
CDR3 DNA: TGTGCCAGCAGTCTTAACCCGACAGGGTTTGAGACCCAGTACTTC

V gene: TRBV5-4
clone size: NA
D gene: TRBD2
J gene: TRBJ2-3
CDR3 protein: CASSPPSSGRAGTQYF
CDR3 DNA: TGTGCCAGCAGCCCGCCGAGTAGCGGGAGGGCCGGTACGCAGTATTTT

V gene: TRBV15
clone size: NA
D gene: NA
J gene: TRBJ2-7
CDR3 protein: CATSSQARRDFLFEQYF
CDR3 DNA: TGTGCCACCAGCAGTCAAGCACGCCGGGACTTTTTATTTGAGCAGTACTTC

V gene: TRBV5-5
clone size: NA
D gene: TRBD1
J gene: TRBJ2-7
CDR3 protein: CASSLEPAGGPTGEQYF
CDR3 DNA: TGTGCCAGCAGCTTGGAGCCTGCAGGGGGCCCGACGGGGGAGCAGTACTTC

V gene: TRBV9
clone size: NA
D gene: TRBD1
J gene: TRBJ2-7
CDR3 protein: CASSPEDRGYEQYF
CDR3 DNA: TGTGCCAGCAGCCCAGAGGACAGGGGCTACGAGCAGTACTTC

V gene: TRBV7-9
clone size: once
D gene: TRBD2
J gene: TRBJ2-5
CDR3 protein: CASSPLAGGEETQYF
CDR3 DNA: TGTGCCAGCAGCCCCCTAGCGGGTGGGGAGGAGACCCAGTACTTC

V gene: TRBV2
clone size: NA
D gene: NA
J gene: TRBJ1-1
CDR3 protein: CASSEGFRQAEAFF
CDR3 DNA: TGTGCCAGCAGTGAAGGATTCCGACAGGCCGAAGCTTTCTTT

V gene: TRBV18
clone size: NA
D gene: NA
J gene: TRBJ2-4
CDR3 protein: CASSLTGNIQYF
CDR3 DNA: TGTGCCAGCTCACTTACAGGAAACATTCAGTACTTC

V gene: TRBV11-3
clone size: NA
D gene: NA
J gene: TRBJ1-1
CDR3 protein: CASSPNLGGGAFF
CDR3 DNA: TGTGCCAGCAGCCCCAATCTCGGGGGGGGCGCTTTCTTT

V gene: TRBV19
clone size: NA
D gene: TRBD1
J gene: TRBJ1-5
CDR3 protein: CASRLQGLGNQPQHF
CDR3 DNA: TGTGCCAGTAGGTTACAGGGGTTGGGCAATCAGCCCCAGCATTTT

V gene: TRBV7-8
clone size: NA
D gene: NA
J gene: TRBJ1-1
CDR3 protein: CASSSKWTANTEAFF
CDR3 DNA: TGTGCCAGCAGCTCTAAATGGACAGCGAACACTGAAGCTTTCTTT

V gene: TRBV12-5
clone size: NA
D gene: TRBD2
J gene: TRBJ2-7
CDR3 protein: CASAKLAALGEQYF
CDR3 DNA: TGTGCTAGTGCCAAACTAGCGGCCCTTGGCGAGCAGTACTTC

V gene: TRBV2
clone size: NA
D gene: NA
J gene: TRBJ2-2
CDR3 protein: CASSGLNTGELFF
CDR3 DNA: TGTGCCAGCAGTGGACTCAACACCGGGGAGCTGTTTTTT

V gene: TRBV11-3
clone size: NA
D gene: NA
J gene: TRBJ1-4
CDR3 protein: CASSLGGQRNEKLFF
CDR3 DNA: TGTGCCAGCAGCTTAGGGGGGCAACGTAATGAAAAACTGTTTTTT

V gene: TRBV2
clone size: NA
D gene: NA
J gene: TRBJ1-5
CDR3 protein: CASSEEQGNQPQHF
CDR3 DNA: TGTGCCAGCAGTGAAGAACAGGGCAATCAGCCCCAGCATTTT

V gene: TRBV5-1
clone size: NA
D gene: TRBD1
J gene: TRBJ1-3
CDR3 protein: CASSTKTGPSGNTIYF
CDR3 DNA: TGCGCCAGCAGCACCAAGACAGGGCCCTCTGGAAACACCATATATTTT

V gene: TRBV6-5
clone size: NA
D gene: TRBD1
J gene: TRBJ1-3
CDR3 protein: CASRITGGSGNTIYF
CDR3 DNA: TGTGCCAGCAGAATCACAGGGGGCTCTGGAAACACCATATATTTT

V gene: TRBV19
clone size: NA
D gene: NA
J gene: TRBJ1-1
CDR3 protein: CATAVKNTEAFF
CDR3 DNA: TGTGCCACCGCGGTAAAGAACACTGAAGCTTTCTTT

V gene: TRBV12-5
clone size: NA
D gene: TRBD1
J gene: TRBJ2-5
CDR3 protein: CASGRGQGWETQYF
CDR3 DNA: TGTGCTAGTGGTCGGGGACAGGGTTGGGAGACCCAGTACTTC